Listed below are T cell receptor beta chains from one sample, sequenced in a study of control samples from healthy donors and cancer patients. Generated by immunoSEQ multiplex PCR, the TCRdb table keeps only in-frame clones and is missing some. The sample consists of 120,000 or so clones, roughly 95% of them appearing once. Material for sequencing was blood. The receptors shown here come from a man aged 30 to 45 in good health. CDR3s include the opening cysteine and the closing phenylalanine or tryptophan. Each record gives: CDR3 protein, V gene.

CASSHGLSTDTQYF | TRBV7-3
CAIREAGADYEQYF | TRBV10-3
CASSLVGDTQYF | TRBV7-9
CASSEGSGGDGTGELFF | TRBV6-4
CASSPGVAGQETQYF | TRBV5-4
CASRTVTTNEKLFF | TRBV6-4
CASSVDREAQYF | TRBV9
CASSVVAGGAYNEQFF | TRBV9
CASLQRGGRVNRETQYF | TRBV7-2
CASSSRSGGYNEQFF | TRBV7-8
CASSQGVGYEQYF | TRBV5-1
CASSVGYYEQYF | TRBV5-5
CASSPKTGLVTEAFF | TRBV19
CASSEYGARSGNTIYF | TRBV25-1
CASSQDGASTDTQYF | TRBV3-1/TRBV3-2
CASSQGGSGNTIYF | TRBV3-1/TRBV3-2
CASSYDRATEAFF | TRBV6-6
CASRGGLGGAYNEQFF | TRBV2
CASSHDRGQGRYEQYF | TRBV4-3
CASSLSGGQTPDEQYF | TRBV9
CASSFRGGSYNEQFF | TRBV11-3
CASSDLGAGGETQYF | TRBV25-1
CASSALAGGPSGEQFF | TRBV7-9
CASSGTLVRANTGELFF | TRBV9
CASSGRQGTDTQYF | TRBV5-4
CASRGPGPEAFF | TRBV2
CASSSGGVGETQYF | TRBV28